This T cell receptor beta chain was sequenced for a study of T cell responses to AZD1222 COVID-19 vaccine. Clones were read by immunoSEQ multiplex PCR, and TCRdb kept only the in-frame ones, dropping some. The data contain 95,000 to 150,000 clones, roughly 89% of them singletons. The source is an adult in good health. Material: peripheral blood, obtained on day 0 of AZD1222 vaccination.

The CDR3 here is CAWSIGIDQPQHF. In DNA, the CDR3 is TGTGCCTGGAGTATAGGTATCGATCAGCCCCAGCATTTT. This chain connects TRBV30 to TRBJ1-5; no firm D call. Germline assignment: CDR1 GTSNPN and CDR2 SVGIG (reference sequence). The ends were cut back, 2 bases at V and 5 bases at J, with 10 bases in the middle. The CDR3 loop spans 13 amino acids.